Listed here are 26 T cell receptor beta chains from one sample, sequenced in a study of CD8+CD57+ T cells in acquired aplastic anemia. Genomic DNA constituted the template upon which TCR beta VDJ and CDR3 profiling was performed. TCRdb analysed the reads with MiXCR anew, one entry per CDR3 protein. Of around 190,000 distinct CDR3 sequences listed, around 59% were seen once; the top ten hold approximately 15%. Source material: sorted CD4+, CD8+, or CD8+CD57+ T cells (not recorded which) from PBMCs. These receptors all stem from a human donor in good health, serving as a control.

V gene TRBV10-3 combines with J gene TRBJ1-1; D not resolved. Trimming stripped 0 bases from V and 5 bases from J, with 13 bases between. CDR3 length equals 15 residues. Germline V gives CDR1 ENHRY, CDR2 SYGVKD. The CDR3 spells CAISESWEEGTEAFF. DNA for the CDR3: TGTGCCATCAGTGAGTCCTGGGAGGAAGGGACTGAAGCTTTCTTT.

This clonotype was seen at least ten times. The V and J genes are TRBV7-2 and TRBJ1-1; TRBD1 aligns across 7 bases. With 5 bases clipped from V and 4 bases from J, the junction kept 10 bases outside the gene matches. This CDR3 is built from 15 residues. The germline CDR1 and CDR2 sequences are SGHTA and FQGNSA. CDR3 in amino acids: CASSNRQGRGTEAFF. Written as DNA, the CDR3 is TGTGCCAGCAGCAATAGACAGGGAAGGGGCACTGAAGCTTTCTTT.

The J gene is TRBJ1-1, the V gene TRBV2; no definite D call. Germline loops: CDR1 SNHLY, CDR2 FYNNEI. The CDR3 length is 10 residues. The V end was cut by 5 bases, the J end by 8 bases, with 6 bases between. Written as DNA, the CDR3 is TGTGCCAGCAGTCAGTGGGAAGCTTTCTTT. Translated, it gives CASSQWEAFF.

This clonotype showed up many times. The CDR3 DNA reads as TGTGCCTGGAGAGTGGACAGGGGAGGATACGAGCAGTACTTC. Amino acid sequence: CAWRVDRGGYEQYF. The chain recombines TRBV30 with TRBJ2-7, with 9 nucleotides matching TRBD1. Germline CDR1 GTSNPN, CDR2 SVGIG (reference sequence). This CDR3 region has 14 residues. V was clipped by 3 bases and J by 4 bases; unmatched bases: 7.

V is TRBV20-1 and J is TRBJ2-3; 8 bases match TRBD1. Trimming at V came to 7 bases and at J to 0 bases, leaving 6 bases not matched to a gene. Germline V gene data show CDR1 as DFQATT and CDR2 as SNEGSKA (reference sequence). The CDR3 contains 14 residues. CDR3 nucleotides: TGCAGTGGACAGGGGTCCTTTAGCACAGATACGCAGTATTTT. This gives the protein CSGQGSFSTDTQYF.

V usage is TRBV9 and J usage is TRBJ2-1; TRBD2 might be the D (5 bases). V was cut by 3 bases and J by 10 bases, with 17 bases left in between. CDR1 and CDR2 from the germline V gene are SGDLS and YYNGEE. The CDR3 covers 14 residues. CDR3: CASSDGPGRGEQFF. The CDR3 DNA reads TGTGCCAGCAGCGACGGACCAGGCCGGGGAGAGCAGTTCTTC. Together with reference TRBV9 and TRBJ2-1, the CDR3 gives the full variable domain: DSGVTQTPKHLITATGQRVTLRCSPRSGDLSVYWYQQSLDQGLQFLIQYYNGEERAKGNILERFSAQQFPDLHSELNLSSLELGDSALYFCASSDGPGRGEQFFGPGTRLTVL.

This clonotype was seen a single time. This chain uses TRBV10-3 with TRBJ2-5; D is perhaps TRBD1 (6 bases). The J call is doubtful: the DNA matches TRBJ1-5 better. The CDR3 spans 15 residues. In germline, CDR1 is ENHRY, CDR2 SYGVKD. CDR3 in amino acids: CAISDQQGWYQPQHF. CDR3 DNA sequence: TGTGCCATCAGTGATCAGCAGGGGTGGTATCAGCCCCAGCATTTT.

This clonotype was observed at least ten times. The V call is TRBV11-2, the J call TRBJ2-7; D ambiguous. This CDR3 has 13 residues. The germline CDR1 and CDR2 sequences are SGHAT and FQNNGV. The V end lost 1 base, the J end lost 4 bases, and 8 bases lay between the germline ends. The CDR3 DNA follows: TGTGCCAGCAGCTTAGGGACGACTTACGAGCAGTACTTC. It codes for CASSLGTTYEQYF.

Concerning this clonotype: A much larger clone differs by one base, so this may be a read error. The chain is built from TRBV10-3 and TRBJ1-1; tentatively, D is TRBD1 (5 bases). Between the trimmed V and J ends, which lost 7 bases and 1 base, there was a span of 13 bases. The CDR3 consists of 14 residues. Germline CDR1 ENHRY, CDR2 SYGVKD. The CDR3 DNA sequence: TGTGCCATCAAAGGCAGGGTAGGGAACACTGAAGCTTTCTTT. It specifies CAIKGRVGNTEAFF.

This clonotype has a count of ten or more. The CDR3 DNA is TGTGCCAGTAGTCCCCTCGGGACTAGCGGGGTGGCAGATACGCAGTATTTT. Its protein is CASSPLGTSGVADTQYF. V gene TRBV19 combines with J gene TRBJ2-3; 13 nucleotides match TRBD2. The CDR3 runs to 17 residues. In germline, CDR1 is LNHDA, CDR2 SQIVND (reference sequence). With V trimmed by 5 bases and J by 4 bases, 9 bases remained unmatched.

About this clonotype: At one boundary the junction diverges from the germline segment, which might be a read error. The chain recombines TRBV2 with TRBJ1-1; D might be TRBD1 (6 bases). The CDR3 sequence is 12 residues long. Germline values: CDR1 SNHLY, CDR2 FYNNEI. The CDR3 loop reads CASRFLQGEALF. CDR3 DNA: TGTGCCAGCAGGTTTTTACAGGGTGAAGCTCTCTTT.

This chain connects TRBV7-8 to TRBJ1-1; 7 bases are a match to TRBD1. CDR3 size: 14 residues. With 5 bases clipped from V and 8 bases from J, the junction kept 11 bases outside the gene matches. Germline CDR1 is SGHVS and CDR2 is FQNEAQ. Here the CDR3 DNA reads TGTGCCAGCAGCCCAATGACAGGGAATACAGAAGCTTTCTTT. Translation: CASSPMTGNTEAFF.

J is TRBJ2-1 and V is TRBV20-1; TRBD2 aligns across 7 bases. The junction had 12 bases not matched to a gene; V was cut back by 3 bases and J by 10 bases. The CDR3 covers 14 residues. CDR1 DFQATT and CDR2 SNEGSKA come from the germline V gene (reference sequence). The CDR3 region has the DNA TGCAGTGCTAGTGGGGCACGACTAGCAAGGGAGCAGTTCTTC. This gives the protein CSASGARLAREQFF.

The chain is built from TRBV29-1 and TRBJ1-2; no definite D call. This CDR3 region has 13 residues. Looked up from germline, CDR1 is SQVTM and CDR2 is ANQGSEA. V was shortened by 2 bases and J by 7 bases, with 14 bases between the two germline ends. The chain's CDR3 is CSVEPAGLGGYTF. The CDR3 nucleotides read TGCAGCGTTGAACCGGCCGGGCTCGGTGGCTACACCTTC.

V usage is TRBV19 and J usage is TRBJ1-3; 9 nucleotides line up with TRBD1. The V and J ends lost 9 bases and 2 bases, in that order; junction bases with no gene match: 8. This CDR3 region has 15 residues. Per the germline V gene, CDR1 is LNHDA and CDR2 is SQIVND (reference sequence). CDR3: CASSIDRGTGNTIYF. The CDR3 DNA is TGTGCCAGCAGCATAGACAGGGGGACTGGAAACACCATATATTTT.

Remarks on this clonotype: The limits of the CDR3 on the DNA are not certain, so only TCRdb's listed CDR3 is given. V is TRBV27 and J is TRBJ2-3; the table names TRBD2, a call not compared with the DNA. Germline V lookup: CDR1 MNHEY, CDR2 SMNVEV (reference sequence). The CDR3 adds up to 17 amino acids, both ends counted. CDR3 loop: CASSLSLRGAISDTQYF.

The rearrangement links TRBV20-1 to TRBJ2-7; tentatively, D is TRBD1 or TRBD2 (5 bases each). This CDR3 spans 15 amino acids. Trimming shortened V by 0 bases and J by 4 bases, and 16 bases separated the two germline ends. CDR1 is DFQATT, CDR2 SNEGSKA, per germline (reference sequence). The CDR3 DNA is TGCAGTGCTAGAGACTCCCAACGGGGCTCGTACGAGCAGTACTTC. It encodes CSARDSQRGSYEQYF.

The chain employs TRBV12-3 or TRBV12-4 and TRBJ2-5, with a tentative D call TRBD1 (8 bases). V shed 6 bases and J shed 5 bases, with 19 bases lying between them. The CDR3 loop spans 15 amino acids. The CDR3 DNA is TGTGCCAGCAGGTCAACAGGGGGAGGGCGGGAGACCCAGTACTTC. This sequence encodes CASRSTGGGRETQYF.

This clonotype was found many times. The chain employs TRBV4-3 and TRBJ1-4; maybe TRBD1 (5 bases). V was trimmed by 1 base and J by 7 bases, leaving 10 bases between them. In germline, CDR1 is LGHNA, CDR2 YSLEER. This CDR3 has 14 amino acids. The DNA of the CDR3 is TGCGCCAGCAGCCAAGGGGCAGGGAGTGAAAAACTGTTTTTT. Translation: CASSQGAGSEKLFF.

This clonotype has at least ten counts. The chain uses TRBV19 and TRBJ1-5, with 9 bases identical to TRBD1. V shed 6 bases, J shed 3 bases, and the junction held 6 bases outside the gene matches. This CDR3 has 15 residues. From germline, CDR1 is LNHDA and CDR2 SQIVND (reference sequence). The CDR3 loop reads CASRKQGADNQPQHF. In nucleotides, the CDR3 is TGTGCCAGTAGGAAACAGGGGGCTGACAATCAGCCCCAGCATTTT. The full variable domain, its missing parts supplied by reference TRBV19 and TRBJ1-5, is DGGITQSPKYLFRKEGQNVTLSCEQNLNHDAMYWYRQDPGQGLRLIYYSQIVNDFQKGDIAEGYSVSREKKESFPLTVTSAQKNPTAFYLCASRKQGADNQPQHFGDGTRLSIL.

For this clonotype: The junction does not match germline at one end; this may be a read error. The genes are TRBV7-7 and TRBJ1-5; a weak D match, TRBD1 (5 bases). The germline V gene encodes CDR1 SSHAT and CDR2 FNYEAQ (reference sequence). CDR3 length equals 14 residues. CDR3 sequence reads: CASSVGTRNQPQHF. Written as DNA, the CDR3 is TGTGCTAGCAGCGTCGGGACGCGCAATCAGCCCCAGCATTTT. The variable domain in full, completed from reference TRBV7-7 and TRBJ1-5, reads GAGVSQSPRYKVTKRGQDVTLRCDPISSHATLYWYQQALGQGPEFLTYFNYEAQPDKSGLPSDRFSAERPEGSISTLTIQRTEQRDSAMYRCASSVGTRNQPQHFGDGTRLSIL.

As DNA, the CDR3 is TGTGCCAGCAGCCGGGGACAGGGGGTCAAAGCTTTCTTT. It is translated as CASSRGQGVKAFF. This chain joins TRBV7-6 and TRBJ1-1, with 11 bases fitting TRBD1. CDR3 size: 13 residues. V dropped 5 bases and J dropped 9; count of bases not matched to a gene: 5. Germline loops: CDR1 SGHVS, CDR2 FNYEAQ. The complete variable domain, with remaining parts taken from reference TRBV7-6 and TRBJ1-1, reads GAGVSQSPRYKVTKRGQDVALRCDPISGHVSLYWYRQALGQGPEFLTYFNYEAQQDKSGLPNDRFSAERPEGSISTLTIQRTEQRDSAMYRCASSRGQGVKAFFGQGTRLTVV.

This clonotype was seen ten or more times. The V gene is TRBV13, the J gene TRBJ2-7; the D gene could be TRBD1 or TRBD2 (5 bases each). The CDR3 covers 15 residues. Trimming removed 7 bases from V and 3 bases from J, with 19 bases in between. The germline CDR1 and CDR2 sequences are PRHDT and FYEKMQ (reference sequence). The CDR3 spells CASNLGNGGFYEQYF. In DNA, the CDR3 is TGTGCCAGCAATTTAGGGAATGGGGGTTTCTACGAGCAGTACTTC.

The J gene is TRBJ2-3, the V gene TRBV6-5; unclear D gene. V was clipped by 2 bases and J by 0 bases, with 6 bases between them. The CDR3 is 14 amino acids. Germline V lookup: CDR1 MNHEY, CDR2 SVGAGI. The CDR3 protein is CASSYAGSTDTQYF. CDR3 nucleotide sequence: TGTGCCAGCAGTTACGCAGGTAGCACAGATACGCAGTATTTT.

The table lists this clonotype with many counts. The chain carries TRBV19 and TRBJ1-5, with 7 bases that match TRBD1. The CDR3 loop spans 14 amino acids. Germline V lookup: CDR1 LNHDA, CDR2 SQIVND (reference sequence). V lost 7 bases, J lost 7 bases, and 10 bases stayed unmatched. The CDR3 nucleotides read TGTGCCAGTAAGGGAGGGGGCGCAGGCCAGCCCCAGCATTTT. Protein product: CASKGGGAGQPQHF. Full variable domain (missing parts from reference TRBV19 and TRBJ1-5): DGGITQSPKYLFRKEGQNVTLSCEQNLNHDAMYWYRQDPGQGLRLIYYSQIVNDFQKGDIAEGYSVSREKKESFPLTVTSAQKNPTAFYLCASKGGGAGQPQHFGDGTRLSIL.

The chain employs TRBV24-1 and TRBJ1-3; 12 bases line up with TRBD1. The V gene end was trimmed by 4 bases and the J gene end by 4 bases; junction bases not matched to a gene: 4. The CDR3 has 16 amino acids. Germline V gene lookup returns CDR1 KGHDR and CDR2 SFDVKD. The CDR3 loop reads CATSESGTGGGNTIYF. In DNA form, the CDR3 reads TGTGCCACCAGTGAATCCGGGACAGGGGGCGGAAACACCATATATTTT.